This TCR beta chain derives from a study of cytomegalovirus exposure and HLA in healthy donors. Study background: Ancestry clustering placed roughly 86% of around 400 genotyped donors in the Caucasian-associated cluster. Overall study findings and caveats: According to an earlier analysis, most TCR beta V segments yielded productive rearrangements about 90% or about 30% of the time. HLA alleles showed associations with around 15,000 TCR beta sequences in a later analysis, at a 0.05 false discovery rate.

Turning to this clone: Its antigen is not identified.

V gave up 3 bases and J gave up 8 bases; unmatched junction bases: 14. The CDR3 runs 17 residues. CDR1 and CDR2 from the germline V gene are SGHRS and YFSETQ. 60 Vbeta and 13 Jbeta primers were used in PCR. Assay: immunoSEQ multiplex PCR; the TCRdb copy retains only in-frame clones and omits some. The profile shows 150,000 to 200,000 clones, 80% of them singletons. Healthy donors of bone marrow made up the group. This sequence originates from a human donor in good health. Sequencing input: PBMCs. V is TRBV5-1 and J is TRBJ2-1, with 10 bases that match TRBD2. CDR3 in amino acids: CASSSPSGGPPCDEQFF. The CDR3 coding sequence is TGCGCCAGCAGCTCCCCTAGCGGGGGCCCCCCTTGCGATGAGCAGTTCTTC.